Following are 23 T cell receptor beta chains from one sample sequenced in a study of blood T cells in healthy people across ages. The use of a sample-barcoded 5' primer and a J-beta primer mix characterized a second PCR of roughly 7 to 11 cycles. TCRdb independently ran MiXCR on the 5' RACE reads; one entry per CDR3 protein. The table shows 1.4 million to 1.5 million distinct CDR3 sequences, with approximately 40% occurring only once. What was sequenced was blood. These receptors were taken from a young woman in good health.

With regard to this clonotype: One end of the junction does not line up with germline, which may come from a read error. The rearrangement uses TRBV2 and TRBJ2-7; D is unresolved. Germline CDR1 and CDR2: SNHLY and FYNNEI. This CDR3 contains 13 residues. The CDR3 coding sequence is TGTGCCAGCAGTGAAGCTCAGCCCTACAAGCAGTACTTC. Its protein product is CASSEAQPYKQYF.

V gene TRBV7-2 combines with J gene TRBJ1-5; D not resolved. Germline loops: CDR1 SGHTA, CDR2 FQGNSA. This CDR3 has 13 residues. V dropped 5 bases and J dropped 7 bases, with 12 bases sitting between them. CDR3 loop: CASSPGPEQPQHF. Written as DNA, the CDR3 is TGTGCCAGCAGCCCGGGTCCGGAACAGCCCCAGCATTTT.

The chain combines TRBV10-3 with TRBJ2-5, with 8 bases lining up with TRBD1. Germline V gene lookup returns CDR1 ENHRY and CDR2 SYGVKD. The CDR3 runs to 13 residues. V gave up 10 bases and J gave up 11 bases; unmatched junction bases: 15. The CDR3 region has the DNA TGTGCCACCTCGGACAGGGTCCGGGATGAGCAGTACTTC. As protein: CATSDRVRDEQYF.

V is TRBV7-2 and J is TRBJ2-3; a possible D gene is TRBD2 (6 bases). CDR1 and CDR2 from the germline V gene are SGHTA and FQGNSA. The CDR3 loop spans 13 amino acids. V lost 4 bases, J lost 10 bases, and 15 bases lay in between. CDR3: CASSSETSRAQYF. For the CDR3, the DNA is TGTGCCAGCAGCTCAGAGACTAGTCGGGCGCAGTATTTT.

This clonotype appeared a few times. This chain uses TRBV5-1 with TRBJ2-6; D not certain. The CDR3 covers 15 residues. In germline, CDR1 is SGHRS, CDR2 YFSETQ. V was pared by 3 bases and J by 2 bases, with 9 bases between. CDR3 DNA: TGCGCCAGCAGCTCCGACGGCCCTGGGGCCAACGTCCTGACTTTC. It specifies CASSSDGPGANVLTF.

V is TRBV3-1 and J is TRBJ2-1; TRBD2 matches 10 bases. Germline V gene data show CDR1 as LGHDT and CDR2 as YNNKEL (reference sequence). The junction had 7 bases not matched to a gene; V was cut back by 0 bases and J by 8 bases. There are 16 residues in the CDR3. The CDR3 loop is CASSQDASGRADEQFF. CDR3 nucleotide sequence: TGTGCCAGCAGCCAAGACGCCAGCGGGAGGGCCGATGAGCAGTTCTTC.

The J gene is TRBJ1-1, the V gene TRBV7-2; D call uncertain. CDR3 length: 16 amino acids. Germline CDR1 is SGHTA and CDR2 is FQGNSA. The V gene lost 5 bases and the J gene lost 3 bases, with 19 bases spanning the gap. The CDR3 reads CASSRTGPIGDTEAFF. The CDR3 nucleotides read TGTGCCAGCAGCCGAACCGGGCCGATAGGCGACACTGAAGCTTTCTTT.

The genes are TRBV20-1 and TRBJ1-1, with 7 bases identical to TRBD1. Germline assignment: CDR1 DFQATT and CDR2 SNEGSKA (reference sequence). CDR3 length: 15 amino acids. The trim removed 0 bases at V and 2 bases at J, leaving 6 bases unmatched. In DNA, the CDR3 is TGCAGTGCTAGAGATCGGCCAGGGGGTAACACTGAAGCTTTCTTT. Translated, it gives CSARDRPGGNTEAFF.

This clonotype was counted between two and nine times. The chain has TRBV12-3 or TRBV12-4 and TRBJ1-5, with unresolved D. CDR3 length: 14 residues. Trimming stripped 3 bases from V and 3 bases from J, with 9 bases between. CDR3 DNA sequence: TGTGCCAGCAGTTTCCCGGGTTTCAATCAGCCCCAGCATTTT. It yields the protein CASSFPGFNQPQHF.

This clonotype was found a few times. This chain links TRBV20-1 with TRBJ2-1; possibly TRBD2 for D (6 bases). The germline V gene encodes CDR1 DFQATT and CDR2 SNEGSKA (reference sequence). This CDR3 spans 13 amino acids. The V end lost 1 base, the J end lost 3 bases, and 7 bases lay between the germline ends. The CDR3 DNA reads as TGCAGTGCTAGAGCTAGCGACTACAATGAGCAGTTCTTC. Translated, it gives CSARASDYNEQFF.

The J gene is TRBJ2-5, the V gene TRBV12-5; TRBD1 or TRBD2 may be the D gene (7 bases each). V gave up 2 bases and J gave up 2 bases, with 15 bases separating them. CDR1 LGHNT and CDR2 FRNRAP come from the germline V gene. This CDR3 region has 16 residues. The CDR3 loop reads CASGLPTGRGQETQYF. The DNA of the CDR3 is TGTGCTAGTGGTTTGCCGACAGGGAGGGGGCAAGAGACCCAGTACTTC.

This chain uses TRBV5-1 with TRBJ2-4; D is ambiguous. The J call may be incorrect, as the DNA end agrees better with TRBJ2-7. CDR3 size: 19 residues. The V gene's germline CDR1 is SGHRS and CDR2 YFSETQ. The CDR3 region has the DNA TGCGCCAGCAGCTTGGGGCAGTCGGTTCCTGGGTCGGGCCTCAACGAGCAGTACTTC. Its protein is CASSLGQSVPGSGLNEQYF.

The J gene is TRBJ1-1, the V gene TRBV9; 7 bases match TRBD1. Per germline, CDR1 SGDLS and CDR2 YYNGEE. V shed 2 bases and J 0 bases; nucleotides not matched to a gene: 4. This CDR3 spans 15 amino acids. Here the CDR3 DNA reads TGTGCCAGCAGCGTGGGGGACAGCTTGAACACTGAAGCTTTCTTT. It is translated as CASSVGDSLNTEAFF.

The gene calls are TRBV3-1 and TRBJ2-7, with D maybe TRBD1 (5 bases). V lost 7 bases and J 1 base, leaving 11 bases between the germline ends. Germline V gene data show CDR1 as LGHDT and CDR2 as YNNKEL (reference sequence). The CDR3 has 13 amino acids. The CDR3 protein is CASTPTASYEQYF. The CDR3 DNA follows: TGTGCCAGCACCCCGACAGCATCCTACGAGCAGTACTTC.

CDR3 coding DNA: TGTGCCAGCAGAGGACCCGGGAGGTACGAGCAGTACTTC. Translating it yields CASRGPGRYEQYF. The chain recombines TRBV28 with TRBJ2-7; 7 bases are shared with TRBD2. The junction had 6 bases not matched to a gene; V was cut back by 6 bases and J by 4 bases. Germline values: CDR1 MDHEN, CDR2 SYDVKM. The CDR3 loop spans 13 amino acids.

The chain joins TRBV6-5 to TRBJ2-3, with 10 bases lining up with TRBD2. CDR3 length equals 18 residues. V lost 1 base to trimming and J lost 6 bases; unmatched junction nucleotides: 13. Germline V lookup: CDR1 MNHEY, CDR2 SVGAGI. The DNA for the CDR3 is TGTGCCAGCAGTTACTTCAGACCTCTAGCGGGAGTCGGGGATACGCAGTATTTT. Translation gives CASSYFRPLAGVGDTQYF.

The chain carries TRBV20-1 and TRBJ2-1, with D uncertain. The CDR3 spans 15 residues. Germline lookup yields CDR1 DFQATT and CDR2 SNEGSKA (reference sequence). V was pared by 0 bases and J by 1 base, with 10 bases between. The CDR3 region is CSAREDPNSYNEQFF. CDR3 in DNA: TGCAGTGCTAGAGAGGACCCTAATTCCTACAATGAGCAGTTCTTC.

In its sample, this clonotype was seen a few times. V gene TRBV20-1 combines with J gene TRBJ2-5, with TRBD1 as a possible D gene (6 bases). The germline V gene encodes CDR1 DFQATT and CDR2 SNEGSKA (reference sequence). V was trimmed by 6 bases and J by 1 base, leaving 9 bases between them. The CDR3 has 12 residues. CDR3: CSAAQGQETQYF. CDR3 coding DNA: TGCAGTGCGGCACAGGGCCAAGAGACCCAGTACTTC.

This CDR3 reads CASSSGANGEQYF. The CDR3 nucleotides are TGTGCCAGCAGTTCCGGGGCGAACGGCGAGCAGTACTTC. The rearrangement uses TRBV12-3 or TRBV12-4 and TRBJ2-7, with D perhaps given as TRBD1 or TRBD2 (5 bases each). The CDR3 has 13 amino acids. V lost 4 bases, J lost 6 bases, and 13 bases lay in between.

Regarding this clonotype: A much larger clone is a single base away; this may be a read error. The J gene is TRBJ2-3, the V gene TRBV7-9, with TRBD2 matching over 11 bases. The CDR3 has 16 amino acids. In germline, CDR1 is SEHNR, CDR2 FQNEAQ (reference sequence). The CDR3 reads CASSLGGLADGDTRYF. The CDR3 nucleotides read TGTGCCAGCAGCTTAGGGGGACTAGCGGACGGAGATACGCGGTATTTT.

This chain joins TRBV20-1 and TRBJ2-2, with a tentative D call TRBD1 (6 bases). CDR3 length equals 13 residues. CDR1 is DFQATT and CDR2 is SNEGSKA in the germline V gene (reference sequence). V lost 3 bases and J lost 2, with 7 bases in between. The CDR3 sequence: CSARTGNTGELFF. For the CDR3, the DNA is TGCAGTGCTAGGACAGGAAACACCGGGGAGCTGTTTTTT.

This clonotype has only a few counts. V gene TRBV6-6 combines with J gene TRBJ2-5; a weak D match, TRBD2 (6 bases). V was pared by 5 bases and J by 2 bases, with 15 bases between. CDR1 is MNHNY and CDR2 is SVGAGI in the germline V gene (reference sequence). The CDR3 sequence is 15 residues long. The CDR3 coding sequence is TGTGCCAGCAGTCGGGACTGGGATCTTCAAGAGACCCAGTACTTC. As protein: CASSRDWDLQETQYF.

The chain joins TRBV12-3 or TRBV12-4 to TRBJ2-2; no clear D. This CDR3 has 11 residues. Trimming took off 7 bases at V and 6 bases at J, with 6 bases between the two ends. The CDR3 sequence is CASTGPGELFF. CDR3 in DNA: TGTGCCAGCACTGGGCCCGGGGAGCTGTTTTTT.